This T cell receptor beta chain was obtained from a study of a mutant IDH1 vaccine in newly diagnosed glioma. The wider study: Patients under treatment included about 62% males and approximately 40% females and had a mean age of approximately 40 years. It was radiotherapy, temozolomide, or both that patients received previously, with most receiving both.

Comments on this clone: Antigen specificity is unknown.

Study-wide points: Any relationship between pseudoprogression and changes in top peripheral T cell clonotypes seemed absent.

Some clones are missing from TCRdb's copy, which holds only in-frame ones; the method was immunoSEQ multiplex PCR. The table lists 32,000 or so clones, roughly 87% of them singletons. As to time point: week 5, during vaccination. Every vaccine dose comprised 300 ug of mutant IDH1 20-mer peptide plus topical imiquimod. New WHO grade 3 or 4 IDH1-mutant, ATRX-lost astrocytomas were present in all donors. V dropped 4 bases and J dropped 5; count of bases not matched to a gene: 9. The CDR3 sequence is 18 residues long. Germline V lookup: CDR1 SGHRS, CDR2 YFSETQ. The receptor was derived from a woman aged 40 to 50 with glioma. Some clones in this sample may be carry-over from other donors' samples. J is TRBJ2-2 and V is TRBV5-1, with 15 bases matching TRBD2. The specimen was peripheral blood mononuclear cells (PBMCs), collected from a glioma patient whose treatment included an IDH1 peptide vaccine. In DNA, the CDR3 is TGCGCCAGCAGCCCGGGACTAGCGGGAGGATTCCTTACCGGGGAGCTGTTTTTT. It yields the protein CASSPGLAGGFLTGELFF.